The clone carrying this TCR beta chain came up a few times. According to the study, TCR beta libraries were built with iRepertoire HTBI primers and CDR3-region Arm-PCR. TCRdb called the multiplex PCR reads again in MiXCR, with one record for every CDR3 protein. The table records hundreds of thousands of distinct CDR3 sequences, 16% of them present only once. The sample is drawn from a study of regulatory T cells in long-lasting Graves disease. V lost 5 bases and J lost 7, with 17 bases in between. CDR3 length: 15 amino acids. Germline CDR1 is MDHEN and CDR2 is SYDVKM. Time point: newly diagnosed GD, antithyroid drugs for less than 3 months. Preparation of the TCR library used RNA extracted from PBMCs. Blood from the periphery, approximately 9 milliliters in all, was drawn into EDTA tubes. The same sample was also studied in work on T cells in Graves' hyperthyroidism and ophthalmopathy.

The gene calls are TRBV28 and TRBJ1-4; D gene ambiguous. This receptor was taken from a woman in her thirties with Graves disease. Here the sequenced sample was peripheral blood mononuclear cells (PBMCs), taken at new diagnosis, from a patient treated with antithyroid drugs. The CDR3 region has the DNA TGTGCCAGCAGTCCCCCGGCGGGGAGTCTTGAAAAACTGTTTTTT. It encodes CASSPPAGSLEKLFF.